This entry lists 25 T cell receptor beta chains sequenced from one sample in a study of cytomegalovirus exposure and HLA in healthy donors. Amplification used 60 Vbeta primers and 13 Jbeta primers. Libraries were prepared by immunoSEQ multiplex PCR; TCRdb keeps only in-frame clonotypes and omits some of them. The table lists approximately 220,000 clones, about 80% of them singletons. Sample: PBMCs. All receptors come from a man between 18 and 35 years old in good health and CMV-seronegative.

V is TRBV19 and J is TRBJ2-7, with D perhaps matching TRBD2 (5 bases). Germline CDR1 reads LNHDA; CDR2 reads SQIVND (reference sequence). V was trimmed by 3 bases and J by 5 bases, leaving 14 bases between them. CDR3 length: 14 residues. CDR3 protein: CASSISPGVNEQYF. The DNA of the CDR3 is TGTGCCAGTAGTATTTCCCCCGGGGTGAACGAGCAGTACTTC.

The chain recombines TRBV7-3 with TRBJ2-3; D is perhaps TRBD2 (5 bases). The CDR3 consists of 14 residues. Trimming stripped 1 base from V and 4 bases from J, with 9 bases between. Germline values: CDR1 SGHTA, CDR2 FQGTGA. The DNA of the CDR3 is TGTGCCAGCAGCTTAAGTGGGAGTTCAGATACGCAGTATTTT. It translates to CASSLSGSSDTQYF.

This clone was counted once. The gene calls are TRBV6-5 and TRBJ2-7; 10 bases map to TRBD2. Trimming at V came to 3 bases and at J to 9 bases, leaving 8 bases not matched to a gene. The CDR3 loop spans 14 amino acids. Germline loops: CDR1 MNHEY, CDR2 SVGAGI. The DNA for the CDR3 is TGTGCCAGCAGTTATCAGCGGGAGGGTCGCGCGCAGTACTTC. Its translation: CASSYQREGRAQYF.

For the CDR3, the DNA is TGCGCCAGCAGCTTTTTGCAGGGCTACGAGCAGTACTTC. Its translation is CASSFLQGYEQYF. The chain is built from TRBV5-1 and TRBJ2-7; TRBD1 is a possible D gene (5 bases). This CDR3 contains 13 residues. V lost 2 bases and J 3 bases, leaving 9 bases between the germline ends. Germline V CDR1 and CDR2: SGHRS, YFSETQ.

The genes are TRBV7-2 and TRBJ2-7; TRBD2 is a possible D gene (5 bases). Germline V gene data show CDR1 as SGHTA and CDR2 as FQGNSA. V gave up 5 bases and J gave up 3 bases, with 11 bases separating them. This CDR3 is 13 amino acids long. CDR3 nucleotides: TGTGCCAGCAGCCTCGACTACCTCTACGAGCAGTACTTC. Translation: CASSLDYLYEQYF.

This rearrangement joins TRBV5-1 to TRBJ1-1; 11 bases line up with TRBD1. The V gene's germline CDR1 is SGHRS and CDR2 YFSETQ. V shed 0 bases and J 5 bases; nucleotides not matched to a gene: 3. The CDR3 loop spans 15 amino acids. In DNA form, the CDR3 reads TGCGCCAGCAGCTTGGGGGGGACAGGGGGGACTGAAGCTTTCTTT. It is translated as CASSLGGTGGTEAFF.

The chain combines TRBV2 with TRBJ2-7; no clear D. CDR1 and CDR2 from the germline V gene are SNHLY and FYNNEI. Trimming took 8 bases from V and 2 from J, leaving 19 bases between them. CDR3 length equals 15 residues. CDR3 bases: TGTGCCAGCTACCTCAGTATACCAACAACCTACGAGCAGTACTTC. Protein product: CASYLSIPTTYEQYF.

V and J are TRBV27 and TRBJ2-5, with 7 bases identical to TRBD1. The length of the CDR3 is 15 residues. With V trimmed by 2 bases and J by 5 bases, 8 bases remained unmatched. Looked up from germline, CDR1 is MNHEY and CDR2 is SMNVEV (reference sequence). CDR3 nucleotide sequence: TGTGCCAGCAGTTTAGGGCAGGGGGTTCGGGAGACCCAGTACTTC. Residues: CASSLGQGVRETQYF.

The gene calls are TRBV9 and TRBJ2-3; 16 nucleotides align to TRBD2. This CDR3 spans 17 amino acids. CDR1 SGDLS and CDR2 YYNGEE come from the germline V gene. V was pared by 0 bases and J by 4 bases, with 2 bases of the junction left unmatched. CDR3 in amino acids: CASSVGGLAGGADTQYF. The CDR3 coding sequence is TGTGCCAGCAGCGTAGGGGGACTAGCGGGAGGGGCAGATACGCAGTATTTT.

V is TRBV2 and J is TRBJ2-1, with 8 bases fitting TRBD2. V gave up 6 bases and J gave up 2 bases; unmatched junction bases: 6. CDR1 is SNHLY and CDR2 is FYNNEI in the germline V gene. The CDR3 covers 15 residues. Here the CDR3 DNA reads TGTGCCAGCAGGTCGGGAGGGCCCCCCTACAATGAGCAGTTCTTC. Protein product: CASRSGGPPYNEQFF.

Only one count was recorded for this clone. This chain joins TRBV19 and TRBJ1-2; D is possibly TRBD1 (5 bases). Trimming removed 6 bases from V and 4 bases from J, with 9 bases in between. In germline, CDR1 is LNHDA, CDR2 SQIVND (reference sequence). The CDR3 length is 12 residues. The DNA of the CDR3 is TGTGCCAGTAGCCGACAGTTCTATGGCTACACCTTC. It codes for CASSRQFYGYTF.

The V and J genes are TRBV10-3 and TRBJ2-3, with TRBD2 matching over 7 bases. The germline V gene encodes CDR1 ENHRY and CDR2 SYGVKD. After removal of 7 bases from V and 2 bases from J, the junction contained 6 bases not matched to a gene. The CDR3 runs 14 residues. Written as DNA, the CDR3 is TGTGCCATCACCGAAGCGGGGTACACAGATACGCAGTATTTT. Translating gives CAITEAGYTDTQYF.

The chain joins TRBV11-2 to TRBJ2-1; 10 bases fit TRBD2. CDR1 SGHAT and CDR2 FQNNGV come from the germline V gene. Trimming cost V 5 bases and J 0 bases; bases outside gene matches: 13. The CDR3 spans 19 residues. The CDR3 loop reads CASSPGRAGGKSSYNEQFF. The CDR3 nucleotides are TGTGCCAGCAGCCCCGGTAGAGCGGGAGGGAAGAGCTCCTACAATGAGCAGTTCTTC.

The rearrangement links TRBV21-1 to TRBJ2-7; whether TRBD2, the table's D call, matches the DNA was not checked. TRBV21-1 is recorded as a pseudogene. The CDR3 consists of 16 residues. The CDR3 region has the DNA TGTGCCAGCAGCCAATCCTTGGCAGGGACTATGGACGAGCAGTACTTC. It codes for CASSQSLAGTMDEQYF.

This clone was seen just once. The chain has TRBV5-1 and TRBJ1-5; 10 bases are shared with TRBD1. The CDR3 sequence is 15 residues long. Losses at the gene ends were 2 bases for V and 5 bases for J; bases not matched to a gene: 4. The germline CDR1 and CDR2 sequences are SGHRS and YFSETQ. The CDR3 is CASSLGQGGDQPQHF. DNA of the CDR3: TGCGCCAGCAGCTTAGGACAGGGGGGAGATCAGCCCCAGCATTTT.

V gene TRBV5-4 combines with J gene TRBJ1-1; tentative D call: TRBD1 (6 bases). Trimming stripped 0 bases from V and 8 bases from J, with 11 bases between. The CDR3 contains 13 residues. The germline V gene has CDR1 SGHNT and CDR2 YYREEE (reference sequence). CDR3 region: CASSLGRDIEAFF. The CDR3 DNA is TGTGCCAGCAGCTTGGGTCGGGACATCGAAGCTTTCTTT.

The chain joins TRBV2 to TRBJ2-7; unclear D gene. Trimming pared 2 bases from V and 0 bases from J, leaving 11 bases between. Per the germline V gene, CDR1 is SNHLY and CDR2 is FYNNEI. This CDR3 has 15 amino acids. The CDR3 bases are TGTGCCAGCAGTGAAATGCAGGCCCTCTCCTACGAGCAGTACTTC. The encoded protein is CASSEMQALSYEQYF.

This sequence joins TRBV7-2 and TRBJ2-1; 8 bases fit TRBD2. CDR1 and CDR2 (germline): SGHTA, FQGNSA. With V trimmed by 3 bases and J by 7 bases, 14 bases remained unmatched. The CDR3 sequence is 17 residues long. The CDR3 reads CASSFPLSGGFLNEQFF. The DNA of the CDR3 is TGTGCCAGCAGCTTCCCCCTAAGCGGGGGTTTCCTAAATGAGCAGTTCTTC. The whole variable domain, remainder taken from reference TRBV7-2 and TRBJ2-1, is GAGVSQSPSNKVTEKGKDVELRCDPISGHTALYWYRQSLGQGLEFLIYFQGNSAPDKSGLPSDRFSAERTGGSVSTLTIQRTQQEDSAVYLCASSFPLSGGFLNEQFFGPGTRLTVL.

The genes are TRBV7-8 and TRBJ2-3; 8 positions match TRBD1. The germline V gene has CDR1 SGHVS and CDR2 FQNEAQ. The V and J ends lost 6 bases and 6 bases, in that order; junction bases with no gene match: 14. This CDR3 region has 16 residues. Here the CDR3 reads CASSPQGDRVFDTQYF. CDR3 in DNA: TGTGCCAGCAGTCCACAGGGGGATAGGGTTTTCGATACGCAGTATTTT.

The rearrangement links TRBV18 to TRBJ2-2, with D tentatively TRBD2 (6 bases). V shed 5 bases and J shed 7 bases, with 20 bases lying between them. The germline gives CDR1 KGHSH, CDR2 LQKENI. The CDR3 loop spans 16 amino acids. CDR3 in amino acids: CASSTNSDRRGGELFF. The CDR3 nucleotides are TGTGCCAGCTCAACCAACTCGGATCGGCGGGGCGGGGAGCTGTTTTTT.

On this clone: A read error may account for a junction end that differs from germline. The CDR3 DNA is TGTGCCAGCAGCGTAGACGGGACAGGGGGCGCGAATGAGCAGTTCTTC. Translating gives CASSVDGTGGANEQFF. This chain links TRBV11-3 with TRBJ2-1; TRBD1 matches at 12 bases. CDR1 is SGHNT, CDR2 YENEEA, per germline. The CDR3 is 16 residues long.

This sequence joins TRBV2 and TRBJ1-5; the D is unclear. The CDR3 length is 13 residues. V dropped 7 bases and J dropped 4 bases, with 11 bases sitting between them. CDR1 is SNHLY and CDR2 is FYNNEI in the germline V gene. CDR3 nucleotide sequence: TGTGCCAGCAACCGGGATCTAAATCAGCCCCAGCATTTT. It translates to CASNRDLNQPQHF.

This chain links TRBV7-2 with TRBJ1-5; TRBD1 is a possible D gene (6 bases). Germline assignment: CDR1 SGHTA and CDR2 FQGNSA. The CDR3 totals 16 residues. The V end was cut by 4 bases, the J end by 3 bases, with 16 bases between. For the CDR3, the DNA is TGTGCCAGCAGCTCCACGGTAGGGGGTTTCAATCAGCCCCAGCATTTT. Its protein is CASSSTVGGFNQPQHF.

This sequence joins TRBV28 and TRBJ2-7, with D possibly TRBD1 on 5 matching bases. V dropped 7 bases and J dropped 4 bases, with 23 bases sitting between them. The CDR3 covers 16 residues. From germline, CDR1 is MDHEN and CDR2 SYDVKM. CDR3 nucleotide sequence: TGTGCCAGCATCGGACCCACAGGTCTGACCCGATACGAGCAGTACTTC. Translation gives CASIGPTGLTRYEQYF.

The genes are TRBV18 and TRBJ2-7; 11 bases line up with TRBD2. Germline V CDR1 and CDR2: KGHSH, LQKENI. This CDR3 spans 16 amino acids. Trimming removed 4 bases from V and 1 base from J; junction bases left unmatched: 6. The CDR3 reads CASSLAGTSGSYEQYF. The CDR3 DNA follows: TGTGCCAGCTCACTAGCCGGGACTAGCGGATCCTACGAGCAGTACTTC.